This T cell receptor beta chain was retrieved from a study of OX40 agonist ivuxolimab in advanced cancers. Study-level background: Ivuxolimab, which targeted the costimulatory receptor OX40 (CD134), was an agonistic, fully human IgG2 monoclonal antibody. Intravenous ivuxolimab was administered to patients every 2 weeks at six dose levels: 0.01, 0.1, 0.3, 1.5, 3 and 10 mg/kg. Of the roughly 51 patients in dose escalation, around 19 had hepatocellular carcinoma, about 15 had melanoma, 9 had renal cell carcinoma and 9 had head and neck cancer. A male proportion of 70% to 90% and a mean age of 60 years, ranging from about 23 to 79, were recorded for the dose-escalation cohort. Patients were allowed to have had prior anti-PD-1, anti-PD-L1 or anti-CTLA-4 therapy, and less than 45% of the dose-escalation patients had previously received checkpoint inhibitors. Partial responses occurred in three dose-escalation patients, of whom one had hepatocellular carcinoma and two had cutaneous melanoma. Peripheral TCRbeta sequencing was intended to test whether TCR sequence diversity was altered and clonal T-cell expansion was caused by ivuxolimab. The monotherapy dose-escalation portion (N ≈ 50 patients) of the phase I ivuxolimab trial is reported in the paper.

The trim is 2 bases for V and 4 bases for J, with a gap of 8 bases between the germline ends. CDR1 KGHSH and CDR2 LQKENI are derived from the germline V gene. The CDR3 holds 13 amino acids from the cysteine to the phenylalanine. The kept DNA is CDR3 alone, 39 bases in frame from the first base. Beyond this particular receptor, the publication reports: At doses from 0.1 to 3.0 mg/kg, clonal expansion was seen in both CD4+ and CD8+ blood T cells between baseline and week 6. After ivuxolimab, CD8+ T cells had more expanded clones than CD4+ T cells on average. Antigen specificity was not determined for the clonally expanded peripheral T cells. Partial responders in the 0.1-3.0 mg/kg groups had among the lowest normalized peripheral clonal expansion, especially among CD8+ T cells. Low levels of normalized T-cell clonal expansion were also seen in some patients who did not respond.

In regard to this clone: Its antigen is not yet known. Qualities for individual bases were not recorded, and no much larger clone is one base off.

To sequence the TCRbeta CDR3 region, genomic DNA was isolated from the sorted cells. TCRbeta CDR3 regions were sequenced using the immunoSEQ Assay. This is the immuneACCESS table as TCRdb keeps it, with only in-frame sequences that have V and J called. A part of the clones is gone; compared with another copy, unresolved V genes explain less than half, and the rest is unexplained. Here the sample has roughly 120,000 clones; roughly 87% occur a single time. Clones ranked in the top ten supply approximately 0.29% of the sample. Patients with autoimmune disease history or receiving systemic immunosuppression were excluded from the trial. Peripheral blood for TCR sequencing was collected from all dose cohorts at baseline, on cycle 4 day 1, and on cycle 7 day 1. Samples were obtained from an open-label, multicenter, first-in-human phase I dose-escalation trial of ivuxolimab. Adults with locally advanced or metastatic head and neck squamous cell, hepatocellular, melanoma or renal cell carcinoma were enrolled in the trial. Before TCR sequencing, CD4+ and CD8+ T cells were separately sorted from peripheral blood.

The material sequenced was CD4+ or CD8+ T cells sorted from blood, taken in a trial of the OX40 agonist ivuxolimab. The sequence came from an adult with an advanced solid tumor such as melanoma, head and neck, liver or kidney cancer. The chain is assembled from TRBV18 and TRBJ1-2, with TRBD1 as a weak D call on 5 bases. The CDR3 reads CASSPSGRYGYTF. Here is the DNA: TGTGCCAGCTCACCATCAGGGCGCTATGGCTACACCTTC.